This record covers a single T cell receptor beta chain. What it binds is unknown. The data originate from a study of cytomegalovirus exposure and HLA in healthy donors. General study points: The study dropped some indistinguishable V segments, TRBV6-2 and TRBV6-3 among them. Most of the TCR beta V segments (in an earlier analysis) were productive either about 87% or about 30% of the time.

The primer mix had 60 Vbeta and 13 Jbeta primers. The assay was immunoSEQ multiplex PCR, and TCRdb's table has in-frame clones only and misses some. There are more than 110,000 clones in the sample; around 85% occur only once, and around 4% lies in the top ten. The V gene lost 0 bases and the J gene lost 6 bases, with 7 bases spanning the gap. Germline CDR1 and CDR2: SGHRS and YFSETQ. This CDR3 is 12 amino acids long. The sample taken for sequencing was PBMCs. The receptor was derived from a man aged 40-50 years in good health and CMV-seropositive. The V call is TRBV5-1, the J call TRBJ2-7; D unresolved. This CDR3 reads CASSLASTEQYF. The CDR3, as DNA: TGCGCCAGCAGCTTGGCGAGCACCGAGCAGTACTTC.